This T cell receptor beta chain was identified during a study of shared clonotypes between healthy human individuals (dated by TCRdb to 2018 to 2020). Looking at the study overall: Two women and a few men aged 18 to 49 years were included in the cohort. To estimate repertoire size and how much clonotypes are shared between individuals, the study performed deep sequencing of blood TCR repertoires from about five healthy adults. Each donor's leukapheresis produced roughly between roughly 0.9 and 9 billion PBMCs. To increase sequencing depth and limit assay-specific biases, TCR repertoire library preparation and sequencing were carried out by different laboratories using diverse techniques. For each donor, three plates each were used for CD4 naive and CD4 memory, two plates were used for CD8 naive, and one plate was used for CD8 memory.

The donors were healthy, HIV-negative adults with no recently reported acute infections or vaccinations. Every donor was a Caucasian adult residing in Nashville, Tennessee, USA. CD4+ T cells were enriched by magnetic negative selection, after which naive cells were positively selected on CD45RA and the negative fraction was taken as the memory subset. Blood was collected by leukapheresis, and PBMCs were isolated by Ficoll-Histopaque density gradient centrifugation and then cryopreserved in liquid nitrogen vapor phase. Analytical flow cytometry was used to check the purity and quantity of every magnetically sorted T cell population. Each sorted fraction had its genomic DNA isolated and then quantified by UV absorbance on a Nanodrop 2000c. The research as a whole found: Across a handful of donors, approximately 4.6% of naive CD4, 3% to 4% of naive CD8, about 2% of memory CD4, and around 0.4% of memory CD8 clonotypes were shared. Pairwise subsampling led to the expectation that sequencing depth would affect the degree of clonotype sharing among donors. Because the study included only a small number of donors, the genetic and exposure-history diversity represented was limited. Sampling was restricted to blood, and TCR repertoires in tissues likely differ from the TCR repertoires found in blood. Compared with non-shared clonotypes, clonotypes shared by all four sorted-subset donors had higher generation probabilities. Rarefaction of sorted-subset datasets indicated incomplete sequencing despite the large sequencing depth. Estimated clonotype richness was generally larger for naive than for memory subsets.

In regard to this clone: Its antigen remains unidentified. No much larger clonotype is one base removed from it; base qualities were not supplied.

The CDR1 and CDR2 encoded by the germline V gene (reference sequence) are GTSNPN and SVGIG. V is cut back by 5 bases and J by 3 bases, with 3 bases in the junction unmatched. The cysteine opens and the phenylalanine closes a CDR3 of 12 amino acids. Here the CDR3 DNA is all that survives: 36 bases in frame from base 1. Using the deep immunoSEQ assay, multiplex PCR amplified TCR CDR3 regions from genomic DNA. Extracted genomic DNA from each cell subset was distributed evenly across all wells of several immunoSEQ 96-well plates, and each plate was treated as a replicate. For sorted subsets, around 200 ng genomic DNA, equal to tens of thousands of T cell genomes, was loaded into each replicate PCR. The purified libraries were quantified using a Qubit 3.0 fluorometer, sized with a Bioanalyzer 2100, and then quantified again using the KAPA Library Quantification kit. A separate single-read 150-cycle Illumina NextSeq 550 flow cell was used to sequence each immunoSEQ 96-well plate. Regarding the original processing steps: Because the immunoSEQ output held only junctional sequences and lacked quality scores, the filtering could not match the filtering applied to full-length reads. Sequences were annotated with PyIR, a Python wrapper for IgBLAST v1.9, and V/J genes and CDR3 were assigned using IMGT germline references. Reads with weak V/J assignments (E-value above 1e-6), missing CDR3, stop codons, out-of-frame junctions, or ambiguous translated residues were removed. V3J clonotypes were defined as sequences sharing the same inferred V gene, J gene, and CDR3 amino acid sequence. Percentage overlap between repertoires was computed as shared unique clonotypes divided by the size of the smaller repertoire. Repertoire richness was assessed with RTK rarefaction, the Chao1 estimator, and Recon v2.1 estimates of unobserved clonotypes. For all TCRbeta clonotypes obtained by the gDNA method from a few donors, generation probabilities were computed with OLGA. TCRdb retrieved this table from immuneACCESS and kept in-frame rearrangements only. Not all clones are present; in checked studies, unresolved V genes account for under half, and no reason is known for the remainder. D and trimming were read from the DNA, whereas the V and J calls and clone size are those reported in that table. This sample gives nearly 1 million clones in total; 76% of them show up just once. The ten top clones hold roughly 1.5% of the sample.

The sequence was collected from a man aged 18 to 35 in good health. The sequencing sample was made of memory CD4+ T cells sorted from blood. In the paper's terms, the cell subset or site label means: CD45RA-negative fraction. The chain uses TRBV30 and TRBJ1-2; TRBD1 lines up with 7 middle nucleotides. The CDR3 protein sequence reads: CAWGQAHYGYTF. The nucleotide sequence is given as TGTGCCTGGGGACAGGCTCACTATGGCTACACCTTC.